What follows are 9 T cell receptor beta chains derived from one specimen sequenced in a study of T-cell reconstitution after alpha-beta-depleted transplantation in children. The TCRbeta library incorporated unique molecular identifiers. TCRdb called the PCR reads again in MiXCR, with one record for every CDR3 protein. The sample lists some 350,000 distinct CDR3 sequences, roughly 16% occurring once. Sequenced material: PBMCs, mostly from graft donor cells, taken 360 days after TCRalphabeta/CD19-depleted stem cell transplant. The receptors were gathered from a male patient between 2 and 9 years old who had a stem cell transplant for acute lymphoblastic leukemia, so the T cells may come from the graft donor.

The count of this clonotype is one. The gene calls are TRBV5-1 and TRBJ2-3; D uncertain. Trimming left V 2 bases short and J 2 bases short, with 12 bases between. CDR1 is SGHRS, CDR2 YFSETQ, per germline. The CDR3 contains 15 residues. In nucleotides, the CDR3 is TGCGCCAGCAGCTTCAACAGTAGGGACACAGATACGCAGTATTTT. It translates to CASSFNSRDTDTQYF.

This clonotype was counted between two and nine times. The chain combines TRBV18 with TRBJ2-7, with a tentative D call TRBD2 (6 bases). CDR3 length: 14 residues. The V and J ends lost 3 bases and 3 bases respectively, with 12 bases between them. Germline CDR1 and CDR2: KGHSH and LQKENI. In DNA, the CDR3 is TGTGCCAGCTCACCGCGGGACTGGCGCTACGAGCAGTACTTC. Translated: CASSPRDWRYEQYF.

V gene TRBV29-1 combines with J gene TRBJ1-5; 7 bases agree with TRBD1. The CDR3 length is 16 residues. CDR1 is SQVTM, CDR2 ANQGSEA, per germline. V dropped 0 bases and J dropped 1; count of bases not matched to a gene: 6. The CDR3 coding sequence is TGCAGCGTTGAAGATGGGAGACAGGGCAGCAATCAGCCCCAGCATTTT. Its translation is CSVEDGRQGSNQPQHF. Looking up the rest from reference TRBV29-1 and TRBJ1-5 gives the full variable domain: SAVISQKPSRDICQRGTSLTIQCQVDSQVTMMFWYRQQPGQSLTLIATANQGSEATYESGFVIDKFPISRPNLTFSTLTVSNMSPEDSSIYLCSVEDGRQGSNQPQHFGDGTRLSIL.

This clonotype has just a few counts. J is TRBJ2-7 and V is TRBV12-3 or TRBV12-4; D may correspond to TRBD1 or TRBD2 (5 bases each). The CDR3 is 15 amino acids. V lost 4 bases and J lost 2, with 15 bases in between. The CDR3 sequence is CASSSLGTGPYEQYF. CDR3 coding DNA: TGTGCCAGCAGTTCCCTAGGGACGGGCCCCTACGAGCAGTACTTC.

The chain recombines TRBV4-1 with TRBJ1-3, with D possibly being TRBD1 (5 bases). CDR3 length: 15 residues. Germline V gene sequence: CDR1 MGHRA, CDR2 YSYEKL. V lost 3 bases, J lost 4 bases, and 13 bases lay in between. The CDR3, as DNA: TGCGCCAGCAGCCAGTACGGGACGCGCGGAAACACCATATATTTT. This encodes CASSQYGTRGNTIYF.

A few counts support this clonotype. This chain links TRBV5-1 with TRBJ2-3; 11 bases agree with TRBD2. Germline V gives CDR1 SGHRS, CDR2 YFSETQ. The ends lost 0 bases at V and 4 bases at J; junction bases unmatched: 10. The CDR3 is made up of 18 amino acids. The CDR3 is CASSLGLAGWSFPDTQYF. The CDR3 coding sequence is TGCGCCAGCAGCTTGGGACTAGCGGGATGGTCCTTCCCAGATACGCAGTATTTT.

This clonotype was observed at least ten times. The genes are TRBV15 and TRBJ2-7; 7 bases are a match to TRBD2. The germline V gene has CDR1 LNHNV and CDR2 YYDKDF (reference sequence). CDR3 size: 18 residues. V lost 0 bases and J lost 4; bases outside the gene matches: 15. CDR3 nucleotides: TGTGCCACCAGCAGAGACCTAGTGAGGGGAGGGCCGCGGTACGAGCAGTACTTC. Translated, it gives CATSRDLVRGGPRYEQYF.

This clonotype was picked up a small number of times. This chain links TRBV7-6 with TRBJ2-2; D unclear. Trimming pared 1 base from V and 0 bases from J, leaving 9 bases between. Germline CDR1 and CDR2: SGHVS and FNYEAQ. The CDR3 is 16 residues long. The CDR3 DNA sequence: TGTGCCAGCAGCTTAGGGATAGATGCGAACACCGGGGAGCTGTTTTTT. This gives the protein CASSLGIDANTGELFF. The full variable domain, its missing parts supplied by reference TRBV7-6 and TRBJ2-2, is GAGVSQSPRYKVTKRGQDVALRCDPISGHVSLYWYRQALGQGPEFLTYFNYEAQQDKSGLPNDRFSAERPEGSISTLTIQRTEQRDSAMYRCASSLGIDANTGELFFGEGSRLTVL.

The chain is built from TRBV28 and TRBJ2-2; TRBD1 might be the D (6 bases). With 4 bases removed from V and 5 bases from J, the gap between germline ends came to 14 bases. There are 15 residues in the CDR3. Per the germline V gene, CDR1 is MDHEN and CDR2 is SYDVKM. In DNA, the CDR3 is TGTGCCAGCAGTTCCAACAGGGATGCGACCGGGGAGCTGTTTTTT. Protein: CASSSNRDATGELFF. Combining the CDR3 with reference TRBV28 and TRBJ2-2 gives the whole variable domain DVKVTQSSRYLVKRTGEKVFLECVQDMDHENMFWYRQDPGLGLRLIYFSYDVKMKEKGDIPEGYSVSREKKERFSLILESASTNQTSMYLCASSSNRDATGELFFGEGSRLTVL.